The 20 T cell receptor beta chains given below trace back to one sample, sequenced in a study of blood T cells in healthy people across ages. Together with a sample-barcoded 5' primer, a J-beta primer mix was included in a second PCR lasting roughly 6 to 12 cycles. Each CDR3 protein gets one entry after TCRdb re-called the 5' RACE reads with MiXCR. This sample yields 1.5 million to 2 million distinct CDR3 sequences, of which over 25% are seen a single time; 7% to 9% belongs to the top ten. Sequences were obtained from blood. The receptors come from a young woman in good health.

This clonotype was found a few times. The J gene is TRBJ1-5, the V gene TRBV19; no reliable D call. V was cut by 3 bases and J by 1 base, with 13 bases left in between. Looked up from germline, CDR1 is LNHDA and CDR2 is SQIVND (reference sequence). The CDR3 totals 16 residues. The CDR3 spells CASSISGVLSNQPQHF. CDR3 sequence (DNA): TGTGCCAGTAGTATTAGTGGGGTGTTGAGCAATCAGCCCCAGCATTTT.

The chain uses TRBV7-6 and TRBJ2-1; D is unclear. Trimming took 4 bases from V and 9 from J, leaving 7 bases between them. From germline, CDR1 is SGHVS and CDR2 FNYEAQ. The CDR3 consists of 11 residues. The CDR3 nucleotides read TGTGCCAGCAGCTCAACAGCTGAGCAGTTCTTC. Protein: CASSSTAEQFF.

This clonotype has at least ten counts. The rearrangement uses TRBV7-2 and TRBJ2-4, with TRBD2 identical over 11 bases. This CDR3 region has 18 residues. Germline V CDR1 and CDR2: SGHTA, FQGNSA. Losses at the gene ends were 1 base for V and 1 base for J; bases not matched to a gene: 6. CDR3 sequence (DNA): TGTGCCAGCAGCTTAGGTACTAGCGGGAGTTGGGCCAAAAACATTCAGTACTTC. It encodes CASSLGTSGSWAKNIQYF.

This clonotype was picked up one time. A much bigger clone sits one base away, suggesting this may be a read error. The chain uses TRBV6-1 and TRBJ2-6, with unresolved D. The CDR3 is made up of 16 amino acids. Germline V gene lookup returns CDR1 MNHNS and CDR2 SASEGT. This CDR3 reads CPSSEIQFSGANVLTF. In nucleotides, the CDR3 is TGTCCCAGCAGTGAAATTCAGTTCTCTGGGGCCAACGTCCTGACTTTC.

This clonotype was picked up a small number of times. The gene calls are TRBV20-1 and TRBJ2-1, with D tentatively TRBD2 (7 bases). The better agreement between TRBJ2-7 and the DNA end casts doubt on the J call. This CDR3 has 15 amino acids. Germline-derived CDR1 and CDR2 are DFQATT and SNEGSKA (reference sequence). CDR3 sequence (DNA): TGCAGTGGCCGGGGGGCTCACCGATCCTACAATGAGCAGTACTTC. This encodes CSGRGAHRSYNEQYF.

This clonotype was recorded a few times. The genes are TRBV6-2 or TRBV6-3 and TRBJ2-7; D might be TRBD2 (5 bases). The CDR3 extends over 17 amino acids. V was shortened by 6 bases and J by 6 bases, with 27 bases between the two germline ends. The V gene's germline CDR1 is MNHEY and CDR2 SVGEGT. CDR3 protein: CASRAHQKGSTRGEQYF. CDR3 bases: TGTGCCAGCAGAGCTCACCAAAAGGGTTCTACTAGAGGCGAGCAGTACTTC.

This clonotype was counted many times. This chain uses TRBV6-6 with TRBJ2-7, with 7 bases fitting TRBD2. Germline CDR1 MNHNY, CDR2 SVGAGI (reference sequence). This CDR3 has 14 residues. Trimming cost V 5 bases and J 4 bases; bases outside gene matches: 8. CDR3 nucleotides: TGTGCCAGCAGTCCGAGGACTAGTATGTACGAGCAGTACTTC. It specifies CASSPRTSMYEQYF.

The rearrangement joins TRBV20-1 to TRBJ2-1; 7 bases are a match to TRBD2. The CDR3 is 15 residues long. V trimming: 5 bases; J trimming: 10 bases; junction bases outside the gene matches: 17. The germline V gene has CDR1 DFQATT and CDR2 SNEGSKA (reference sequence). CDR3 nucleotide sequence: TGCAGTGCTCGCCACCCTAGCGGAGGTAATGGAGAGCAGTTCTTC. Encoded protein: CSARHPSGGNGEQFF.

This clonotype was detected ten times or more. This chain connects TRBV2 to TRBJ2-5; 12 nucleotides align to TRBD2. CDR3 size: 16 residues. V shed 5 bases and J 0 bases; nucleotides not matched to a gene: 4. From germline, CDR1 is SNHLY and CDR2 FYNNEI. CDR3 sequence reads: CASSSGLAGHQETQYF. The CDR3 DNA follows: TGTGCCAGCAGTTCGGGACTAGCGGGCCACCAAGAGACCCAGTACTTC. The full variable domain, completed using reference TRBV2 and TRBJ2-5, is EPEVTQTPSHQVTQMGQEVILRCVPISNHLYFYWYRQILGQKVEFLVSFYNNEISEKSEIFDDQFSVERPDGSNFTLKIRSTKLEDSAMYFCASSSGLAGHQETQYFGPGTRLLVL.

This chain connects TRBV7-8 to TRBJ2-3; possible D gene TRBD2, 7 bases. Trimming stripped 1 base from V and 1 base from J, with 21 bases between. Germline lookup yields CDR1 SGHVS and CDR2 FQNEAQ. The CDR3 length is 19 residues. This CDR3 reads CASSLGLFAGAPGTDTQYF. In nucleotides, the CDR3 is TGTGCCAGCAGCTTAGGTCTGTTCGCGGGGGCGCCCGGCACAGATACGCAGTATTTT.

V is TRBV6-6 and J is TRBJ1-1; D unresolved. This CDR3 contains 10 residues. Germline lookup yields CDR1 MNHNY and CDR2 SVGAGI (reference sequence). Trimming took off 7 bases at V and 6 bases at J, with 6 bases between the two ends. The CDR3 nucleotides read TGTGCCAGCATGGGTCCTGAAGCTTTCTTT. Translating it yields CASMGPEAFF.

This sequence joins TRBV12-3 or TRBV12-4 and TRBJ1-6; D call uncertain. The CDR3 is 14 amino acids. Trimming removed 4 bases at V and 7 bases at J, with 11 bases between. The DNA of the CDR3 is TGTGCCAGCAGTTCAGGACTCGGGAATTCACCCCTCCACTTT. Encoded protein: CASSSGLGNSPLHF.

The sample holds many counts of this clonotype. This chain's CDR3 is CSVLRPFGNEQFF. The CDR3 DNA sequence: TGCAGCGTTCTCCGGCCCTTCGGGAATGAGCAGTTCTTC. V gene TRBV29-1 combines with J gene TRBJ2-1; D is ambiguous. Germline lookup yields CDR1 SQVTM and CDR2 ANQGSEA. This CDR3 has 13 residues. Trimming cost V 5 bases and J 7 bases, with 15 bases left between them.

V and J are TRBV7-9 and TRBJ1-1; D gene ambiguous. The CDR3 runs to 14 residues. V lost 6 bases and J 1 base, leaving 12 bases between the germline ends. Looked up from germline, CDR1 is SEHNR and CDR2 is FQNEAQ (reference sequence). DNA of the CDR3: TGTGCCAGCAGTCAGTGGGTGGAGAACACTGAAGCTTTCTTT. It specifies CASSQWVENTEAFF.

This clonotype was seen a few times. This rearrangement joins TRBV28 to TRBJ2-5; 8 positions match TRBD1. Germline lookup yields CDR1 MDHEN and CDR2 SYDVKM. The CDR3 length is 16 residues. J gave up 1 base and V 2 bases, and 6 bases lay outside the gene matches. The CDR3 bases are TGTGCCAGCAGTTTACCTGGGACAGGCGCCCAAGAGACCCAGTACTTC. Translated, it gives CASSLPGTGAQETQYF.

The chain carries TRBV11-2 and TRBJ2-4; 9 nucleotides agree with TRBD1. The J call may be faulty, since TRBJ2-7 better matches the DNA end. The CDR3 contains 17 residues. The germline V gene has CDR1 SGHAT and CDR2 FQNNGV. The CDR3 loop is CASSLGDSGTGTYEQYF. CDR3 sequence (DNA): TGTGCCAGCAGCTTAGGCGACTCCGGGACAGGGACCTACGAGCAGTACTTC.

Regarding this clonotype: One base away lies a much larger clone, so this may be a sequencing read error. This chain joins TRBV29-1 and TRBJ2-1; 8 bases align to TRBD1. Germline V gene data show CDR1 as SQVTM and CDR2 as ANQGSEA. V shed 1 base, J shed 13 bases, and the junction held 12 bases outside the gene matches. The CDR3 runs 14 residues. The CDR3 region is CSVEAAGGGETQFF. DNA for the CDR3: TGCAGCGTTGAAGCGGCAGGGGGCGGAGAGACCCAGTTCTTC.

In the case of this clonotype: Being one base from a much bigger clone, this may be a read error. The CDR3 region is CASSEEAYKSSYNEQYF. The CDR3 DNA is TGTGCCAGCAGCGAGGAGGCCTACAAAAGCTCCTACAATGAGCAGTACTTC. The chain links TRBV9 to TRBJ2-5; possible D gene TRBD2, 5 bases. CDR1 and CDR2 (germline): SGDLS, YYNGEE. The CDR3 runs 17 residues. V lost 3 bases and J 11 bases, leaving 29 bases between the germline ends.

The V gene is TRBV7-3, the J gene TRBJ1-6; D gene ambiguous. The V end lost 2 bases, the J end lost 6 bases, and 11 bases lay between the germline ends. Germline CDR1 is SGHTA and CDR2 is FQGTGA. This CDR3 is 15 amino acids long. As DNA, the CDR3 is TGTGCCAGCAGCTTATCCGGGGTTGGTAATTCACCCCTCCACTTT. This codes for CASSLSGVGNSPLHF.

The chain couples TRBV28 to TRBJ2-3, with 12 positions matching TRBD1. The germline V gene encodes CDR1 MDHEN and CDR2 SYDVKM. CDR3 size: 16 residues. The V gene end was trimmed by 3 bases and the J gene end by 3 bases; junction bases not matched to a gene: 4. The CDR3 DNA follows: TGTGCCAGCAGTTTGGGGGGACAGGGGGCTACAGATACGCAGTATTTT. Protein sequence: CASSLGGQGATDTQYF.